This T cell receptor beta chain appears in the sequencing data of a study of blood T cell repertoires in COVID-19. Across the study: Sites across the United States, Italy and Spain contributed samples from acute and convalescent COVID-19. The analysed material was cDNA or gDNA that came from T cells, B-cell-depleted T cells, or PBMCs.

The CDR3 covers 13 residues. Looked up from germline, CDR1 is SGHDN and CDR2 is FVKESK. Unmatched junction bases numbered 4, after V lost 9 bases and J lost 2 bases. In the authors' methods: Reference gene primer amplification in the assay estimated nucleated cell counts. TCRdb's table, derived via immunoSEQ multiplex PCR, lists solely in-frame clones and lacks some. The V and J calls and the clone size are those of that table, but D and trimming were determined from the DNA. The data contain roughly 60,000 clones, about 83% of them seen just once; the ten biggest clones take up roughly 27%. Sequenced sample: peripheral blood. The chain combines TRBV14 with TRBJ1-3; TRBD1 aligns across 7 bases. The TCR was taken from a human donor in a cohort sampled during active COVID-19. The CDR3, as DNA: TGTGCCAGTCAGACAGGGACTGGAAACACCATATATTTT. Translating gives CASQTGTGNTIYF.